Presented here are 21 T cell receptor beta chains from one specimen sequenced in a study of T cell repertoires in cytomegalovirus infection. MiXCR was run by TCRdb on the reads, yielding one entry per CDR3 protein. The table lists 200,000 to 300,000 distinct CDR3 sequences, 12% of them singletons. Input material: PBMCs. These receptors all stem from a human donor in good health (CMV status not recorded). Some clones in this sample may be carry-over from other donors' samples.

Ten or more counts support this clonotype. The chain joins TRBV6-1 to TRBJ2-5, with 8 bases lining up with TRBD1. CDR1 is MNHNS and CDR2 is SASEGT in the germline V gene. The CDR3 is 15 amino acids. After removal of 4 bases from V and 1 base from J, the junction contained 5 bases not matched to a gene. In DNA, the CDR3 is TGTGCCAGCAGTGCCGACAGGGGCCGCCAAGAGACCCAGTACTTC. Its translation: CASSADRGRQETQYF.

A remark on this clonotype: A read error may explain this, as a much larger clone is one base away. This chain joins TRBV28 and TRBJ1-2; D might be TRBD1 (6 bases). This CDR3 contains 13 residues. Germline loops: CDR1 MDHEN, CDR2 SYDVKM. The CDR3 DNA reads TGTGCCAGCAGACTACAGGGTGCCTATGACTACACCTTC. Residues: CASRLQGAYDYTF.

This clonotype was observed at least ten times. This chain connects TRBV7-2 to TRBJ1-5; D is unresolved. There are 13 residues in the CDR3. V was clipped by 6 bases and J by 5 bases, with 11 bases between them. The germline CDR1 and CDR2 sequences are SGHTA and FQGNSA. CDR3 loop: CASSLQRDQPQHF. The CDR3 bases are TGTGCCAGCAGTCTCCAGAGGGATCAGCCCCAGCATTTT.

As to this clonotype: A clone one base away is much larger, so this may be a read error. CDR3 nucleotides: TGTGCCAGCAGCGCGAACACCGGGGAGCTGTTTTTT. Encoded protein: CASSANTGELFF. This chain links TRBV28 with TRBJ2-2; no clear D gene. This CDR3 has 12 amino acids. The V gene lost 6 bases and the J gene lost 0 bases, with 2 bases spanning the gap. CDR1 is MDHEN, CDR2 SYDVKM, per germline.

This chain uses TRBV6-1 with TRBJ1-4, with 12 positions matching TRBD1. V lost 5 bases, J lost 5 bases, and 12 bases stayed unmatched. CDR1 is MNHNS, CDR2 SASEGT, per germline. The length of the CDR3 is 18 residues. CDR3 bases: TGTGCCAGCAGTTCTTATCCGGGACAGGGGGCGCGGAATGAAAAACTGTTTTTT. Translated, it gives CASSSYPGQGARNEKLFF.

This clonotype has only a few counts. The V gene is TRBV19, the J gene TRBJ2-1; D gene unclear. Germline V gives CDR1 LNHDA, CDR2 SQIVND (reference sequence). V was cut by 5 bases and J by 4 bases, with 21 bases left in between. CDR3 length: 17 amino acids. The CDR3 reads CASSLSSRSGSYNEQFF. For the CDR3, the DNA is TGTGCCAGTAGTCTTTCGTCCCGTAGTGGCTCTTACAATGAGCAGTTCTTC. The full variable domain, its missing parts supplied by reference TRBV19 and TRBJ2-1, is DGGITQSPKYLFRKEGQNVTLSCEQNLNHDAMYWYRQDPGQGLRLIYYSQIVNDFQKGDIAEGYSVSREKKESFPLTVTSAQKNPTAFYLCASSLSSRSGSYNEQFFGPGTRLTVL.

The gene calls are TRBV18 and TRBJ1-1; 7 bases align to TRBD1. Unmatched junction bases numbered 9, after V lost 2 bases and J lost 0 bases. Germline V gives CDR1 KGHSH, CDR2 LQKENI. CDR3 size: 17 residues. The DNA of the CDR3 is TGTGCCAGCTCACCAAAGCCAGGGGGGTCGGTGAACACTGAAGCTTTCTTT. Its protein product is CASSPKPGGSVNTEAFF.

This clonotype showed up many times. V and J are TRBV6-5 and TRBJ1-1; 11 nucleotides align to TRBD1. Unmatched junction bases numbered 11, after V lost 6 bases and J lost 2 bases. CDR1 is MNHEY, CDR2 SVGAGI, per germline. This CDR3 spans 17 amino acids. The chain's CDR3 is CASSPGTGGKGNTEAFF. Here the CDR3 DNA reads TGTGCCAGCAGCCCTGGGACAGGGGGAAAAGGAAACACTGAAGCTTTCTTT.

This clonotype has at least ten counts. The genes are TRBV7-2 and TRBJ2-1; 8 nucleotides line up with TRBD1. J lost 2 bases, V lost 5 bases, and 5 bases had no gene match. The germline gives CDR1 SGHTA, CDR2 FQGNSA. This CDR3 is built from 15 residues. CDR3 coding DNA: TGTGCCAGCAGCGACGGACAGGGTACCTACAATGAGCAGTTCTTC. It encodes CASSDGQGTYNEQFF.

This clonotype showed up just a few times. J is TRBJ1-2 and V is TRBV29-1; D unresolved. CDR3 length: 15 residues. Between the trimmed V and J ends, which lost 3 bases and 3 bases, there was a span of 17 bases. Germline V gene data show CDR1 as SQVTM and CDR2 as ANQGSEA. In nucleotides, the CDR3 is TGCAGCGTTGAGCCGGGTCGGTCAACTTACTATGGCTACACCTTC. Protein product: CSVEPGRSTYYGYTF.

This clonotype was seen at least ten times. The chain recombines TRBV7-8 with TRBJ1-1; no clear D gene. Germline V gene lookup returns CDR1 SGHVS and CDR2 FQNEAQ. The CDR3 has 15 amino acids. V dropped 5 bases and J dropped 2 bases, with 15 bases sitting between them. The chain's CDR3 is CASSARGDGNTEAFF. The CDR3 bases are TGTGCCAGCAGCGCCCGGGGTGACGGCAACACTGAAGCTTTCTTT.

Ten or more counts support this clonotype. V and J are TRBV6-2 or TRBV6-3 and TRBJ2-1; 12 bases agree with TRBD2. The CDR3 spans 14 residues. Germline-derived CDR1 and CDR2 are MNHEY and SVGEGT. The ends lost 9 bases at V and 7 bases at J; junction bases unmatched: 7. The CDR3 here is CASQTSGSINEQFF. The CDR3 region has the DNA TGTGCCAGTCAGACTAGCGGGAGTATAAATGAGCAGTTCTTC.

This clonotype was recorded at least ten times. The chain links TRBV7-2 to TRBJ2-3, with 7 positions matching TRBD1. Trimming took 6 bases from V and 6 from J; bases not matched to a gene: 9. The CDR3 loop spans 14 amino acids. Germline lookup yields CDR1 SGHTA and CDR2 FQGNSA. The CDR3 loop is CASSLTDRADTQYF. The CDR3 DNA is TGTGCCAGCAGTTTGACCGACAGGGCTGATACGCAGTATTTT.

This chain links TRBV18 with TRBJ1-3; D gene ambiguous. Germline CDR1 reads KGHSH; CDR2 reads LQKENI. This CDR3 comprises 13 residues. Trimming cost V 6 bases and J 1 base, with 7 bases left between them. The CDR3 DNA sequence: TGTGCCAGCTCCTACTCATCTGGAAACACCATATATTTT. Translating it yields CASSYSSGNTIYF.

The V and J genes are TRBV6-6 and TRBJ2-7, with a possible D match to TRBD1 (6 bases). V was shortened by 2 bases and J by 2 bases, with 7 bases between the two germline ends. This CDR3 region has 13 residues. Germline CDR1 reads MNHNY; CDR2 reads SVGAGI (reference sequence). CDR3: CASSYRDTYEQYF. The DNA for the CDR3 is TGTGCCAGCAGTTACCGGGACACCTACGAGCAGTACTTC.

This clonotype was recorded a few times. The chain carries TRBV29-1 and TRBJ2-1; D possibly corresponds to TRBD2 (7 bases). Trimming removed 7 bases at V and 7 bases at J, with 14 bases between. Looked up from germline, CDR1 is SQVTM and CDR2 is ANQGSEA. The CDR3 is 12 residues long. CDR3 in DNA: TGCAGCGGGGGGGGCAGCGTGAATGAGCAGTTCTTC. Translation gives CSGGGSVNEQFF.

This chain links TRBV7-9 with TRBJ2-5; 8 bases map to TRBD2. This CDR3 is 17 amino acids long. V trimming: 2 bases; J trimming: 1 base; junction bases outside the gene matches: 9. CDR1 SEHNR and CDR2 FQNEAQ come from the germline V gene (reference sequence). CDR3 nucleotide sequence: TGTGCCAGCAGCTTACGGCCGGGGGGGCCCCTCCAAGAGACCCAGTACTTC. Protein sequence: CASSLRPGGPLQETQYF.

The J gene is TRBJ2-2, the V gene TRBV3-1; TRBD2 matches 12 bases. The V segment lost 0 bases and the J segment 3 bases; nucleotides outside the gene matches: 20. CDR1 and CDR2 from the germline V gene are LGHDT and YNNKEL (reference sequence). The CDR3 contains 23 residues. CDR3 DNA: TGTGCCAGCAGCCAAGAGAGGGGGGCAACGGGACTAGCGGGTAGGGGGCACACCGGGGAGCTGTTTTTT. It translates to CASSQERGATGLAGRGHTGELFF.

This clonotype appeared a few times. The V and J genes are TRBV6-2 or TRBV6-3 and TRBJ1-1, with unresolved D. This CDR3 comprises 13 residues. Trimming cost V 2 bases and J 10 bases, with 14 bases left between them. CDR1 and CDR2 (germline): MNHEY, SVGEGT. The DNA of the CDR3 is TGTGCCAGCAGTTACATAACAGCCAGGCGAGCTTTCTTT. Protein: CASSYITARRAFF.

As regards this clonotype: Given a much more abundant clone one base away, this may be a read error. The gene calls are TRBV5-6 and TRBJ2-7; D call uncertain. The CDR3 sequence is 15 residues long. Germline-derived CDR1 and CDR2 are SGHDT and YYEEEE. In DNA form, the CDR3 reads TGTGTCAGCAGCCGGACGGGCCCCAACCTCTACGAGCAGTACTTC. The encoded protein is CVSSRTGPNLYEQYF.

This clonotype appeared many times. The rearrangement links TRBV6-5 to TRBJ2-1; TRBD1 might be the D (5 bases). The CDR3 totals 11 residues. Between the trimmed V and J ends, which lost 8 bases and 13 bases, there was a span of 15 bases. The germline V gene has CDR1 MNHEY and CDR2 SVGAGI. For the CDR3, the DNA is TGTGCCAGCCACGCATTGGACACCCAGTTCTTC. Its protein product is CASHALDTQFF.